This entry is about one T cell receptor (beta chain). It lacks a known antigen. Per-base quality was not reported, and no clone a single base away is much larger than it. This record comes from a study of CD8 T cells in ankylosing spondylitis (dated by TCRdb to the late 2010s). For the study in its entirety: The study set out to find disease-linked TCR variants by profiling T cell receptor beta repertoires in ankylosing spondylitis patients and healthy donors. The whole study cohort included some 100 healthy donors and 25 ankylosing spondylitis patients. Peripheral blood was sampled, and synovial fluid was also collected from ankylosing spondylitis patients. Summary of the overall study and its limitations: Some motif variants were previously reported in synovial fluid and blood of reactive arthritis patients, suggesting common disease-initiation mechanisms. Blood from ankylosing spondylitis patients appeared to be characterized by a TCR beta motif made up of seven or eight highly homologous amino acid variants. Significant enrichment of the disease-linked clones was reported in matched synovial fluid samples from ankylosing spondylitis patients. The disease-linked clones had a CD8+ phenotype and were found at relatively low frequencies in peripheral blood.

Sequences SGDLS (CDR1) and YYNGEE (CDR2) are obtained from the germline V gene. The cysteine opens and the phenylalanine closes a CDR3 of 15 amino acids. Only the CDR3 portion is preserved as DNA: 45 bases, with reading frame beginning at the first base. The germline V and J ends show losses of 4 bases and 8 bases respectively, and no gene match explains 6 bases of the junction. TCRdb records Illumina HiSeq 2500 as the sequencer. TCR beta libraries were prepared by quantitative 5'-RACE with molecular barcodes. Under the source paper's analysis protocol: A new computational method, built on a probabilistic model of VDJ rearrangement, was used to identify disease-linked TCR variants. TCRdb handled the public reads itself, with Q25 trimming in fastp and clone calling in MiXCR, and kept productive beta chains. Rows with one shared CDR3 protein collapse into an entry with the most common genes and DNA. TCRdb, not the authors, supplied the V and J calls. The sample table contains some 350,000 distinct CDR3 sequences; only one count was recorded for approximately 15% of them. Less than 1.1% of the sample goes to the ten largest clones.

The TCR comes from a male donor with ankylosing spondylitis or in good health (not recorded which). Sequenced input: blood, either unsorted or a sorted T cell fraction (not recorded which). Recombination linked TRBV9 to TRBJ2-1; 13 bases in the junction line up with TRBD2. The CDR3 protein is CASSSTSGGGYEQFF. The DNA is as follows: TGTGCCAGCAGCTCCACTAGCGGGGGGGGGTATGAGCAGTTCTTC.